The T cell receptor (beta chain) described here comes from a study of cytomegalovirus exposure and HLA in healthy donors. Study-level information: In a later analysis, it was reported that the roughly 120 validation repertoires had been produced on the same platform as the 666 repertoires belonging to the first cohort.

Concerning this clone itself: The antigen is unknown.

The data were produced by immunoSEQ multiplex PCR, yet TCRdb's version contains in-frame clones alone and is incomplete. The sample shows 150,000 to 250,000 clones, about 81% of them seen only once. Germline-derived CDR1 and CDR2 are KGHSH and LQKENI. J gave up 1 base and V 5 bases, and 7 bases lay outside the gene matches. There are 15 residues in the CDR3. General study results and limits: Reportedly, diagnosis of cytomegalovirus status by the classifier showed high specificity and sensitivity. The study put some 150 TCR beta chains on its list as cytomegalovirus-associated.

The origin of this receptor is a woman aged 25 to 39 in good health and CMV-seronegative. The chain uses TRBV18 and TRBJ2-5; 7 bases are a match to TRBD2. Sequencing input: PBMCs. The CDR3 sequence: CASSSMGLIQETQYF. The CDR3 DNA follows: TGTGCCAGCTCATCGATGGGACTAATCCAAGAGACCCAGTACTTC.